This TCR beta chain is from a study of OX40 agonist ivuxolimab in advanced cancers. For the wider study: The costimulatory receptor OX40 (CD134) was targeted by ivuxolimab, a fully human IgG2 agonistic monoclonal antibody. Prior anti-PD-1, anti-PD-L1 or anti-CTLA-4 therapy was permitted, and 30% to 50% of dose-escalation patients had received checkpoint inhibitors. A male proportion of 82.7% and a mean age of 60 years, ranging from 23 to 79, were recorded for the dose-escalation cohort. The paper describes the monotherapy dose-escalation part (N of about 55 patients) of the phase I trial of ivuxolimab. Of the roughly 53 patients in dose escalation, about 20 had hepatocellular carcinoma, around 15 had melanoma, 9 had renal cell carcinoma and 9 had head and neck cancer. Intravenous ivuxolimab was administered to patients every 2 weeks at six dose levels: 0.01, 0.1, 0.3, 1.5, 3 and 10 mg/kg. The point of sequencing TCRbeta in the periphery was to test whether ivuxolimab changed TCR sequence diversity and drove clonal T-cell expansion. Partial responses occurred in three dose-escalation patients, of whom one had hepatocellular carcinoma and two had cutaneous melanoma.

A note on this clone: Its binding antigen is unknown. Base qualities were left out, and no much larger clone turns up one base away.

The CDR3 spans 14 residues, from the cysteine through the phenylalanine. Of all the DNA, just the CDR3 is kept, 42 bases in frame from base 1. V was cut back by 3 bases and J by 4 bases, leaving a gap of 10 bases between them. CDR1 and CDR2 (MGHRA, YSYEKL) derive from the germline V gene. To sequence the TCRbeta CDR3 region, genomic DNA was isolated from the sorted cells. The immunoSEQ Assay was used to sequence the TCRbeta CDR3 regions. The clones in this table, taken by TCRdb from immuneACCESS, are in-frame only. Not every clone is retained; where verified, under half of the shortfall comes from an unresolved V gene, and the cause of the rest is unknown. This sample is represented by approximately 62,000 clones; approximately 92% of them were singletons. The ten largest clones add up to around 15% of the sample. Broader findings and caveats from the paper: Clonal expansion of both CD4+ and CD8+ blood T cells was observed from baseline to week 6 at doses 0.1 to 3.0 mg/kg. The antigen specificity of the clonally expanded peripheral T cells was not determined. After ivuxolimab, more expanded clones were found on average in CD8+ T cells than in CD4+ T cells. In the 0.1-3.0 mg/kg groups, partial responders had among the lowest normalized peripheral clonal expansion, particularly in CD8+ T cells. Low levels of normalized T-cell clonal expansion were also seen in some nonresponding patients.

The trial excluded patients who had a history of autoimmune disease or who were on systemic immunosuppression. Peripheral blood for TCR sequencing was collected from all dose cohorts at baseline, on cycle 4 day 1, and on cycle 7 day 1. Samples were obtained from an open-label, multicenter, first-in-human phase I dose-escalation trial of ivuxolimab. The trial enrolled adults with locally advanced or metastatic head and neck squamous cell, hepatocellular, melanoma or renal cell carcinoma. Before TCR sequencing, CD4+ T cells and CD8+ T cells were sorted from peripheral blood as separate populations. The TCR originated in an adult with an advanced solid tumor such as melanoma, head and neck, liver or kidney cancer. The chain is encoded by TRBV4-1 joined to TRBJ1-5; 5 matching bases give a weak D call of TRBD1. The source was CD4+ or CD8+ T cells sorted from blood, collected in a trial of the OX40 agonist ivuxolimab. The nucleotide sequence reads TGCGCCAGCAGCCACCGACAGCAAAATCAGCCCCAGCATTTT. The translation is CASSHRQQNQPQHF.